This is a list of T cell receptor beta chains from one sample in a study of blood T cell repertoires in COVID-19. Clones were sequenced by immunoSEQ multiplex PCR, and TCRdb holds only the in-frame ones, with some missing. The sample holds under 300,000 clones, roughly 90% seen once. Specimen: peripheral blood. The source is a man aged 55 to 70 with acute or convalescent COVID-19. The CDR3 runs from the conserved cysteine through the conserved F or W. Fields, in order: J gene, V gene, D gene, clone size, CDR3 protein, CDR3 DNA. A D gene is named only where the DNA matches it firmly. The size field is filled for only some rows; it gives once, few, many or a size class.

>TRBJ1-2|TRBV2|NA|NA
CASSEGRVGGYTF
TGTGCCAGCAGTGAAGGCAGGGTGGGTGGCTACACCTTC
>TRBJ2-1|TRBV6-5|TRBD1|NA
CASNDGGRGHNEQFF
TGTGCCAGCAACGATGGGGGCAGGGGGCATAATGAGCAGTTCTTC
>TRBJ2-7|TRBV14|NA|NA
CASSRTDYPYEQYF
TGTGCCAGCAGCCGCACGGACTACCCCTACGAGCAGTACTTC
>TRBJ1-1|TRBV4-3|TRBD1|NA
CASSQSRGGTAEAFF
TGCGCCAGCAGCCAATCTCGTGGGGGGACAGCTGAAGCTTTCTTT
>TRBJ2-5|TRBV7-7|TRBD1|NA
CASSRQGWGETQYF
TGTGCTAGCAGCCGACAGGGGTGGGGGGAGACCCAGTACTTC
>TRBJ1-5|TRBV20-1|NA|NA
CSASNPIRQPQHF
TGCAGTGCTAGTAACCCTATTCGTCAGCCCCAGCATTTT
>TRBJ2-5|TRBV5-1|TRBD1|NA
CASSYSGTGFKETQYF
TGCGCCAGCAGCTACTCCGGGACAGGGTTTAAAGAGACCCAGTACTTC
>TRBJ2-1|TRBV7-9|TRBD2|NA
CASKPGLASSGQFF
TGTGCCAGCAAGCCGGGACTAGCTTCCTCGGGGCAGTTCTTC
>TRBJ2-1|TRBV7-9|TRBD2|NA
CASSTPWREVGEQFF
TGTGCCAGCAGTACCCCCTGGCGGGAGGTTGGTGAGCAGTTCTTC
>TRBJ1-5|TRBV12-3/TRBV12-4|NA|NA
CASSLGSNQPQHF
TGTGCCAGCAGCCTAGGTAGCAATCAGCCCCAGCATTTT
>TRBJ2-1|TRBV28|TRBD2|NA
CASSLDGTSASPTYNEQFF
TGTGCCAGCAGTTTAGACGGGACTAGCGCCTCTCCTACCTACAATGAGCAGTTCTTC
>TRBJ1-2|TRBV24-1|NA|NA
CATSDRTDSNYGYTF
TGTGCCACCAGTGATAGGACCGACAGCAACTATGGCTACACCTTC
>TRBJ2-1|TRBV6-4|NA|NA
CASRGAGYEQFF
TGTGCCAGCAGGGGCGCTGGGTACGAGCAGTTCTTC
>TRBJ1-2|TRBV27|NA|NA
CASSWDSNYGYTF
TGTGCCAGCAGTTGGGACTCCAACTATGGCTACACCTTC
>TRBJ2-3|TRBV7-9|NA|NA
CASSQRGNGADTQYF
TGTGCCAGCAGCCAGAGAGGAAACGGGGCAGATACGCAGTATTTT
>TRBJ1-2|TRBV12-3/TRBV12-4|NA|NA
CASRWSGFGYTF
TGTGCCAGCAGGTGGAGTGGTTTTGGCTACACCTTC
>TRBJ1-5|TRBV6-5|NA|NA
CASSTSTGQNQPQHF
NA
>TRBJ2-7|TRBV6-1|TRBD2|NA
CASSEFGTSVYEQYF
TGTGCCAGCAGTGAATTTGGGACTAGCGTCTACGAGCAGTACTTC
>TRBJ2-2|TRBV28|TRBD1|NA
CASRAGTGPYTGELFF
TGTGCCAGCAGGGCCGGGACAGGGCCATACACCGGGGAGCTGTTTTTT
>TRBJ2-7|TRBV4-3|TRBD1|NA
CASSQVGTGNDEQYF
TGCGCCAGCAGCCAAGTAGGGACAGGAAACGACGAGCAGTACTTC
>TRBJ1-1|TRBV6-5|TRBD1|once
CASSRTGRDTEAFF
TGTGCCAGCAGTCGGACAGGGCGGGACACTGAAGCTTTCTTT
>TRBJ2-3|TRBV6-5|NA|NA
CATQVSTDTQYF
TGTGCCACGCAGGTGAGCACAGATACGCAGTATTTT
>TRBJ1-2|TRBV27|TRBD1|NA
CASSWTRDRVDGYTF
TGTGCCAGCAGTTGGACCCGGGACAGGGTTGATGGCTACACCTTC
>TRBJ1-2|TRBV28|TRBD1|NA
CASSEGQANYGYTF
TGTGCCAGCAGTGAGGGACAGGCTAACTATGGCTACACCTTC
>TRBJ2-5|TRBV30|NA|once
CAWSVPPKTQYF
TGTGCCTGGAGTGTACCCCCTAAGACCCAGTACTTC
>TRBJ2-5|TRBV6-2/TRBV6-3|TRBD2|NA
CASSFSGRGGEETQYF
TGTGCCAGCAGTTTCAGCGGGAGGGGTGGGGAAGAGACCCAGTACTTC
>TRBJ2-1|TRBV4-3|NA|NA
CASSQDVGVSNNEQFF
TGCGCCAGCAGCCAAGATGTTGGAGTTTCAAACAATGAGCAGTTCTTC
>TRBJ2-7|TRBV19|NA|NA
CASSLGGVEQYF
TGTGCCAGTAGTCTTGGGGGCGTCGAGCAGTACTTC
>TRBJ2-7|TRBV9|TRBD1|NA
CASSVGQGGDSYEQYF
TGTGCCAGCAGCGTAGGACAGGGGGGAGACTCCTACGAGCAGTACTTC
>TRBJ2-7|TRBV3-1/TRBV3-2|NA|once
CASSQLTLNYEQYF
TGTGCCAGCAGCCAACTCACTCTAAACTACGAGCAGTACTTC
>TRBJ1-1|TRBV12-3/TRBV12-4|TRBD1|NA
CASSLGQGEAFF
TGTGCCAGCAGTTTGGGACAGGGAGAAGCTTTCTTT
>TRBJ1-2|TRBV28|NA|NA
CATPQGNYGYTF
TGTGCCACACCACAGGGTAACTATGGCTACACCTTC
>TRBJ1-2|TRBV4-3|TRBD1|NA
CASSQDRGTVYGYTF
TGCGCCAGCAGCCAAGATCGAGGGACAGTCTATGGCTACACCTTC
>TRBJ2-6|TRBV4-1|TRBD1|NA
CASSQKGNRGLGANVLTF
TGCGCCAGCAGCCAAAAGGGCAACAGGGGGCTTGGGGCCAACGTCCTGACTTTC
>TRBJ1-3|TRBV18|NA|NA
CASSPPGRNTIYF
TGTGCCAGCTCACCACCGGGCAGAAACACCATATATTTT
>TRBJ1-1|TRBV20-1|NA|NA
CSARENTEAFF
TGCAGTGCTCGGGAGAACACTGAAGCTTTCTTT
>TRBJ2-7|TRBV25-1|NA|NA
CASSGSWGRTTYEQYF
TGTGCCAGCAGTGGGAGCTGGGGCAGAACAACCTACGAGCAGTACTTC
>TRBJ2-3|TRBV5-1|TRBD2|NA
CASSLGLAGITDTQYF
TGCGCCAGCAGCTTGGGTCTAGCGGGGATCACAGATACGCAGTATTTT
>TRBJ2-2|TRBV11-2|NA|few
CASTQAPGELFF
TGTGCCAGCACGCAAGCTCCCGGGGAGCTGTTTTTT
>TRBJ1-6|TRBV7-2|NA|NA
CASSSQRAGPAWNSPLHF
TGTGCCAGCAGCTCCCAACGGGCGGGCCCGGCTTGGAATTCACCCCTCCACTTT
>TRBJ2-2|TRBV5-1|NA|NA
CASSLEGRANTGELFF
TGCGCCAGCAGCTTGGAGGGCAGGGCGAACACCGGGGAGCTGTTTTTT
>TRBJ2-7|TRBV11-3|NA|NA
CASADGVNYEQYF
TGTGCCAGCGCCGACGGGGTAAACTACGAGCAGTACTTC
>TRBJ1-6|TRBV11-2|TRBD1|NA
CASSSRDRNNSPLHF
TGTGCCAGCAGCTCCCGGGACAGAAATAATTCACCCCTCCACTTT
>TRBJ1-2|TRBV19|NA|NA
CASSMRQNYGYTF
TGTGCCAGTAGTATGAGACAGAACTATGGCTACACCTTC
>TRBJ2-7|TRBV7-2|NA|NA
CASSLDQGSYEQYF
TGTGCCAGCAGCTTAGATCAGGGGAGTTACGAGCAGTACTTC
>TRBJ2-1|TRBV19|TRBD1|NA
CASSIDGTGNEQFF
TGTGCCAGTAGTATAGATGGGACAGGGAATGAGCAGTTCTTC
>TRBJ2-3|TRBV4-2|NA|NA
CASSQAGEADTQYF
TGTGCCAGCAGCCAAGCGGGAGAAGCAGATACGCAGTATTTT
>TRBJ2-7|TRBV7-2|NA|NA
CASSLATLLSYEQYF
TGTGCCAGCAGCTTAGCGACTCTCCTCTCCTACGAGCAGTACTTC
>TRBJ2-7|TRBV6-5|TRBD1|NA
CASSKTGVTGEQYF
TGTGCCAGCAGTAAGACAGGGGTGACGGGTGAGCAGTACTTC
>TRBJ1-2|TRBV7-9|TRBD1|NA
CASPVVLTGGSYGYTF
TGTGCCAGCCCAGTGGTCCTGACAGGGGGTTCCTATGGCTACACCTTC